One sample yielded the 24 T cell receptor beta chains listed below, sequenced in a study of T cells in Graves' hyperthyroidism and ophthalmopathy. TCR beta CDR3 region amplification was performed from RNA transcripts. The HTBI primer set was used in a first-round RT-PCR of the TCR CDR3. TCRdb redid the calling of the multiplex PCR reads with MiXCR, one entry per CDR3 protein. Here the sample spans some 510,000 distinct CDR3 sequences, under 25% being singletons. Sequencing input: blood. All receptors come from a man aged 18 to 29 with Graves' hyperthyroidism.

This clonotype showed up just a few times. This may stem from a read error, because a much larger clone lies one nucleotide away. The final CDR3 position lacks the conserved phenylalanine or tryptophan, pointing to a likely read error. The chain links TRBV27 to TRBJ1-5, with 9 bases identical to TRBD1. The V and J ends lost 5 bases and 8 bases, in that order; junction bases with no gene match: 19. The CDR3 sequence is 18 residues long. Germline loops: CDR1 MNHEY, CDR2 SMNVEV (reference sequence). The CDR3 DNA sequence: TGTGCCAGCAGTAAGGGACAGGGTTATCCGTCGCCTGTTGAGCCCCAGCATGTT. Translation gives CASSKGQGYPSPVEPQHV.

This chain joins TRBV7-8 and TRBJ2-7, with D perhaps matching TRBD1 or TRBD2 (7 bases each). The CDR3 is 15 residues long. Germline V CDR1 and CDR2: SGHVS, FQNEAQ. The V and J ends lost 5 bases and 0 bases respectively, with 14 bases between them. CDR3 DNA: TGTGCCAGCAGCCCCCAGGGGGGGAGCTCCTACGAGCAGTACTTC. This encodes CASSPQGGSSYEQYF.

This clonotype was detected ten times or more. V is TRBV4-1 and J is TRBJ1-5; TRBD1 matches at 7 bases. Germline V lookup: CDR1 MGHRA, CDR2 YSYEKL. The CDR3 runs 15 residues. The J segment lost 1 base and the V segment lost 2 bases, leaving 2 bases of the junction unmatched. For the CDR3, the DNA is TGCGCCAGCAGCCAACCGGGACAGAGCAATCAGCCCCAGCATTTT. It encodes CASSQPGQSNQPQHF.

Worth noting for this clonotype: One end of the junction fails to match germline, which may point to a read error. In nucleotides, the CDR3 is TGCAGTGCGAGAGTAGATGCCTACGAGCAGTACTTC. Translated: CSARVDAYEQYF. This rearrangement joins TRBV20-1 to TRBJ2-7; D not certain. CDR1 is DFQATT, CDR2 SNEGSKA, per germline (reference sequence). This CDR3 is built from 12 residues.

This clonotype has at least ten counts. The rearrangement uses TRBV12-5 and TRBJ2-5, with a possible D match to TRBD1 (6 bases). V lost 3 bases and J lost 2, with 7 bases in between. Germline CDR1 LGHNT, CDR2 FRNRAP. The CDR3 sequence is 13 residues long. The CDR3 coding sequence is TGTGCTAGTGGTTTTGGACAGCAAGAGACCCAGTACTTC. Its protein product is CASGFGQQETQYF.

Ten or more counts support this clonotype. The V and J genes are TRBV6-5 and TRBJ1-5; a weak D match, TRBD1 (6 bases). Germline V gives CDR1 MNHEY, CDR2 SVGAGI. Trimming pared 2 bases from V and 4 bases from J, leaving 9 bases between. The CDR3 has 14 amino acids. The CDR3 sequence is CASSYGQGNQPQHF. The CDR3 DNA sequence: TGTGCCAGCAGTTACGGGCAGGGGAATCAGCCCCAGCATTTT.

The table lists this clonotype with many counts. This sequence joins TRBV19 and TRBJ2-7; 8 positions match TRBD1. J was trimmed by 5 bases and V by 6 bases; bases with no gene match: 6. The germline CDR1 and CDR2 sequences are LNHDA and SQIVND (reference sequence). The CDR3 runs to 13 residues. The CDR3 here is CASSRGRSDEQYF. CDR3 nucleotides: TGTGCCAGTAGCAGGGGGCGAAGCGACGAGCAGTACTTC.

The V gene is TRBV19, the J gene TRBJ1-3; no firm D call. The V gene's germline CDR1 is LNHDA and CDR2 SQIVND (reference sequence). V was clipped by 3 bases and J by 2 bases, with 11 bases between them. This CDR3 comprises 15 residues. The CDR3, as DNA: TGTGCCAGTAGTATGCCAGGACTAACTGGAAACACCATATATTTT. The encoded protein is CASSMPGLTGNTIYF.

This clonotype appeared a few times. The rearrangement joins TRBV7-9 to TRBJ2-5; D assignment may be TRBD1 or TRBD2 (5 bases each). This CDR3 has 16 residues. V was cut by 1 base and J by 1 base, with 13 bases left in between. CDR1 is SEHNR and CDR2 is FQNEAQ in the germline V gene (reference sequence). CDR3 sequence (DNA): TGTGCCAGCAGCTTAGTACCAGGGAGAAGCCAAGAGACCCAGTACTTC. This codes for CASSLVPGRSQETQYF.

The genes are TRBV11-1 and TRBJ2-7; D is perhaps TRBD1 (6 bases). V gave up 5 bases and J gave up 0 bases, with 20 bases separating them. The germline V gene has CDR1 SGHAT and CDR2 FQDESV (reference sequence). This CDR3 has 17 amino acids. The CDR3 loop reads CASSPNHPGTFSYEQYF. DNA for the CDR3: TGTGCCAGCAGCCCCAACCACCCCGGGACATTCTCCTACGAGCAGTACTTC.

This clonotype was observed at least ten times. This chain connects TRBV12-3 or TRBV12-4 to TRBJ1-1; D gene unclear. The CDR3 has 13 residues. Trimming took 1 base from V and 5 from J, leaving 8 bases between them. CDR3 residues: CASSLVFGTEAFF. The CDR3 nucleotides are TGTGCCAGCAGTTTAGTGTTTGGGACTGAAGCTTTCTTT.

This clonotype showed up many times. This chain connects TRBV12-3 or TRBV12-4 to TRBJ2-4; perhaps TRBD1 as D (5 bases). CDR3 length: 16 amino acids. Trimming shortened V by 5 bases and J by 0 bases, and 14 bases separated the two germline ends. The CDR3 protein is CASSAPDTLAKNIQYF. The CDR3 DNA reads TGTGCCAGCAGTGCGCCGGACACCTTAGCCAAAAACATTCAGTACTTC.

Regarding this clonotype: A single base separates this from a much larger clone, so it may be a read error. This chain connects TRBV2 to TRBJ1-1; tentatively, D is TRBD1 (6 bases). The CDR3 is 16 residues long. Trimming shortened V by 6 bases and J by 3 bases, and 20 bases separated the two germline ends. The germline V gene has CDR1 SNHLY and CDR2 FYNNEI. The CDR3 is CASRGQRGGMDTEAFF. CDR3 in DNA: TGTGCCAGCAGGGGGCAGAGAGGGGGAATGGACACTGAAGCTTTCTTT.

CDR3 coding DNA: TGTGCCAGCGGCCGAACACACACCGGGGAGCTGTTTTTT. Its translation is CASGRTHTGELFF. The chain is built from TRBV27 and TRBJ2-2; D call uncertain. V was cut by 8 bases and J by 3 bases, with 10 bases left in between. There are 13 residues in the CDR3. Germline V gene sequence: CDR1 MNHEY, CDR2 SMNVEV (reference sequence).

The chain is built from TRBV28 and TRBJ2-7; D remains ambiguous. CDR1 is MDHEN and CDR2 is SYDVKM in the germline V gene. CDR3 length: 13 amino acids. Trimming shortened V by 5 bases and J by 2 bases, and 10 bases separated the two germline ends. CDR3 protein: CASSGPNPYEQYF. CDR3 coding DNA: TGTGCCAGCAGTGGCCCGAACCCCTACGAGCAGTACTTC.

The table lists this clonotype with many counts. V is TRBV24-1 and J is TRBJ2-2; 7 bases align to TRBD2. V lost 2 bases, J lost 6 bases, and 2 bases stayed unmatched. The CDR3 is 14 residues long. Germline CDR1 is KGHDR and CDR2 is SFDVKD. The CDR3 loop is CATSDSGRAGELFF. In nucleotides, the CDR3 is TGTGCCACCAGTGATTCAGGGAGGGCCGGGGAGCTGTTTTTT.

V is TRBV6-1 and J is TRBJ2-7; 9 bases match TRBD1. This CDR3 contains 15 residues. After removal of 2 bases from V and 5 bases from J, the junction contained 7 bases not matched to a gene. CDR1 MNHNS and CDR2 SASEGT come from the germline V gene. The CDR3 here is CASSETGTGSHEQYF. The CDR3 bases are TGTGCCAGCAGTGAAACCGGGACAGGGAGCCACGAGCAGTACTTC.

The chain uses TRBV5-6 and TRBJ2-5, with a weak D call TRBD1 (5 bases). This CDR3 comprises 15 residues. Trimming left V 4 bases short and J 2 bases short, with 15 bases between. Germline CDR1 SGHDT, CDR2 YYEEEE. The CDR3 region has the DNA TGTGCCAGCAGCCCGCGGACACCTCTTCAAGAGACCCAGTACTTC. It codes for CASSPRTPLQETQYF.

Only a few counts were recorded for this clonotype. This chain uses TRBV12-3 or TRBV12-4 with TRBJ2-2; a possible D gene is TRBD1 (6 bases). V lost 3 bases to trimming and J lost 7 bases, with 12 bases between them. The length of the CDR3 is 14 residues. The CDR3 DNA reads as TGTGCCAGCAGTTTGGGGCAGGGGAACGGGGAGCTGTTTTTT. Its protein is CASSLGQGNGELFF.

The chain uses TRBV19 and TRBJ1-1; 8 bases match TRBD1. This CDR3 is 17 amino acids long. Trimming took 7 bases from V and 1 from J; bases not matched to a gene: 14. CDR1 is LNHDA, CDR2 SQIVND, per germline (reference sequence). The CDR3 reads CASKKLLGQGKNTEAFF. CDR3 nucleotides: TGTGCCAGTAAGAAACTGTTAGGACAGGGAAAGAACACTGAAGCTTTCTTT. Drawing the rest from reference TRBV19 and TRBJ1-1, the complete variable domain is DGGITQSPKYLFRKEGQNVTLSCEQNLNHDAMYWYRQDPGQGLRLIYYSQIVNDFQKGDIAEGYSVSREKKESFPLTVTSAQKNPTAFYLCASKKLLGQGKNTEAFFGQGTRLTVV.

The genes are TRBV6-1 and TRBJ1-1; D is unclear. Deletions cut 6 bases from V and 1 base from J, with 9 bases between. This CDR3 is 13 amino acids long. Germline V gives CDR1 MNHNS, CDR2 SASEGT. This CDR3 reads CASRMQANTEAFF. DNA of the CDR3: TGTGCCAGCAGGATGCAGGCGAACACTGAAGCTTTCTTT.

There are many counts of this clonotype. The chain recombines TRBV11-3 with TRBJ1-1; unclear D gene. The CDR3 contains 14 residues. Trimming removed 5 bases from V and 1 base from J, with 11 bases in between. CDR1 is SGHNT, CDR2 YENEEA, per germline. The CDR3 spells CASSLDPGNTEAFF. CDR3 nucleotide sequence: TGTGCCAGCAGCCTCGACCCGGGGAACACTGAAGCTTTCTTT.

This clonotype was detected a few times. The rearrangement links TRBV5-1 to TRBJ1-3; D gene uncertain. V lost 5 bases and J 0 bases, leaving 9 bases between the germline ends. CDR3 length equals 14 residues. Per the germline V gene, CDR1 is SGHRS and CDR2 is YFSETQ. The CDR3 spells CASSVRGSGNTIYF. In DNA, the CDR3 is TGCGCCAGCAGTGTCCGGGGCTCTGGAAACACCATATATTTT.

This clonotype was detected ten times or more. The chain employs TRBV3-1 and TRBJ1-3; D ambiguous. Trimming shortened V by 8 bases and J by 3 bases, and 8 bases separated the two germline ends. The V gene's germline CDR1 is LGHDT and CDR2 YNNKEL (reference sequence). The CDR3 loop spans 12 amino acids. The CDR3 here is CASGKNGNTIYF. The CDR3 nucleotides are TGTGCCAGCGGGAAGAATGGAAACACCATATATTTT.